Each of the 12 T cell receptor beta chains below was sequenced from the same sample in a study of blood T cell repertoires in COVID-19 (dated by TCRdb to 2019 to 2021). The protocol used for the library was the immunoSEQ multiplex PCR assay. In TCRdb, the immuneACCESS table is reduced to in-frame sequences with V and J assigned. These tables do not hold every clone; where another copy was compared, an unresolved V gene accounts for under half, and the others remain unexplained. This sample is represented by more than 150,000 clones; 80% to 90% of them were singletons. The top ten clones comprise roughly 20% of the sample. Sample: peripheral blood. The receptors here all came from a man in his 70s with active or convalescent COVID-19.

The CDR3 region is CASRAPPGGAGDTEAFF. CDR3 in DNA: TGTGCCAGCAGGGCCCCGCCAGGGGGCGCCGGGGACACTGAAGCTTTCTTT. The chain carries TRBV2 and TRBJ1-1; 8 bases agree with TRBD1. Germline V gene sequence: CDR1 SNHLY, CDR2 FYNNEI. The CDR3 totals 17 residues. The J segment lost 3 bases and the V segment lost 6 bases, leaving 15 bases of the junction unmatched.

The chain carries TRBV11-3 and TRBJ1-1, with 7 bases matching TRBD1. The length of the CDR3 is 13 residues. Germline V gene data show CDR1 as SGHNT and CDR2 as YENEEA. The V and J ends lost 5 bases and 1 base, in that order; junction bases with no gene match: 1. In nucleotides, the CDR3 is TGTGCCAGCAGCCAGGGGGGGAACACTGAAGCTTTCTTT. Translated: CASSQGGNTEAFF. Together with reference TRBV11-3 and TRBJ1-1, the CDR3 gives the full variable domain: EAGVVQSPRYKIIEKKQPVAFWCNPISGHNTLYWYLQNLGQGPELLIRYENEEAVDDSQLPKDRFSAERLKGVDSTLKIQPAELGDSAVYLCASSQGGNTEAFFGQGTRLTVV.

J is TRBJ1-5 and V is TRBV6-1; perhaps TRBD1 as D (6 bases). Germline lookup yields CDR1 MNHNS and CDR2 SASEGT. The CDR3 consists of 15 residues. With 2 bases removed from V and 7 bases from J, the gap between germline ends came to 15 bases. The CDR3 spells CASSEFGDTGQPQHF. The CDR3 bases are TGTGCCAGCAGTGAATTCGGGGACACTGGACAGCCCCAGCATTTT.

This chain joins TRBV5-1 and TRBJ1-5, with 8 bases identical to TRBD1. This CDR3 is 15 amino acids long. Trimming removed 0 bases from V and 2 bases from J; junction bases left unmatched: 1. Germline CDR1 is SGHRS and CDR2 is YFSETQ. The CDR3 coding sequence is TGCGCCAGCAGCTTGGTACAGGGGGGCAATCAGCCCCAGCATTTT. It encodes CASSLVQGGNQPQHF.

The chain joins TRBV2 to TRBJ1-2, with 9 bases identical to TRBD1. Germline assignment: CDR1 SNHLY and CDR2 FYNNEI. The CDR3 is made up of 13 amino acids. The V and J ends lost 7 bases and 4 bases, in that order; junction bases with no gene match: 4. CDR3 region: CASKTGGLYGYTF. The CDR3 DNA sequence: TGTGCCAGCAAAACAGGGGGCCTCTATGGCTACACCTTC.

In its sample, this clone was seen a few times. The chain carries TRBV7-9 and TRBJ2-7, with 8 bases matching TRBD2. The CDR3 length is 13 residues. The germline CDR1 and CDR2 sequences are SEHNR and FQNEAQ (reference sequence). The V segment lost 5 bases and the J segment 7 bases; nucleotides outside the gene matches: 7. CDR3: CASSAGTRGEQYF. CDR3 DNA sequence: TGTGCCAGCAGCGCCGGGACTAGGGGGGAGCAGTACTTC.

The CDR3 sequence is CASSDSLSGYTF. The CDR3 nucleotides are TGCGCCAGCAGCGACAGCCTATCCGGCTACACCTTC. This chain connects TRBV5-1 to TRBJ1-2, with a weak D call TRBD1 (5 bases). CDR3 size: 12 residues. From germline, CDR1 is SGHRS and CDR2 YFSETQ. V lost 4 bases and J 8 bases, leaving 12 bases between the germline ends.

This clone was seen a single time. The chain links TRBV6-1 to TRBJ1-1; unclear D gene. The CDR3 extends over 12 amino acids. V dropped 3 bases and J dropped 10 bases, with 12 bases sitting between them. Germline CDR1 reads MNHNS; CDR2 reads SASEGT. CDR3 sequence reads: CASSDFTYGAFF. The CDR3 bases are TGTGCCAGCAGTGATTTTACGTACGGAGCTTTCTTT.

This chain connects TRBV10-3 to TRBJ2-5, with TRBD2 matching 10 bases. The CDR3 extends over 17 amino acids. Trimming took 0 bases from V and 2 from J; bases not matched to a gene: 6. The germline V gene encodes CDR1 ENHRY and CDR2 SYGVKD. As DNA, the CDR3 is TGTGCCATCAGTGAGTCCCCTAGCGGGGGAGGTCAAGAGACCCAGTACTTC. Residues: CAISESPSGGGQETQYF.

The CDR3 here is CASSQEGLANTGELFF. The DNA of the CDR3 is TGCGCCAGCAGCCAAGAGGGACTAGCGAACACCGGGGAGCTGTTTTTT. This chain connects TRBV4-3 to TRBJ2-2, with 8 bases lining up with TRBD2. Germline CDR1 and CDR2: LGHNA and YSLEER. V dropped 0 bases and J dropped 0; count of bases not matched to a gene: 0. The CDR3 contains 16 residues.

The chain combines TRBV7-2 with TRBJ1-6; D may be TRBD1 (6 bases). This CDR3 has 14 amino acids. The ends were cut back, 4 bases at V and 10 bases at J, with 14 bases in the middle. Germline CDR1 reads SGHTA; CDR2 reads FQGNSA. This CDR3 reads CASSSYRDSSPLHF. As DNA, the CDR3 is TGTGCCAGCAGCTCCTACAGGGATTCCTCACCCCTCCACTTT. Based on the CDR3 plus reference TRBV7-2 and TRBJ1-6, the full variable domain is GAGVSQSPSNKVTEKGKDVELRCDPISGHTALYWYRQSLGQGLEFLIYFQGNSAPDKSGLPSDRFSAERTGGSVSTLTIQRTQQEDSAVYLCASSSYRDSSPLHFGNGTRLTVT.

The chain has TRBV4-3 and TRBJ2-7; 9 bases are shared with TRBD1. The V gene's germline CDR1 is LGHNA and CDR2 YSLEER. J lost 5 bases, V lost 3 bases, and 8 bases had no gene match. This CDR3 is built from 15 residues. The CDR3 loop reads CASSQGGTGRHEQYF. DNA of the CDR3: TGCGCCAGCAGCCAGGGGGGGACAGGGAGGCACGAGCAGTACTTC.